These T cell receptor beta chains were read from a single sample in a study of blood T cell repertoires in COVID-19. Produced via immunoSEQ multiplex PCR; TCRdb's table is partial and in-frame only. The sample lists about 130,000 clones, around 80% occurring once. Input material: peripheral blood. The receptors come from a man aged 30 to 45 with COVID-19, enrolled during active disease. The CDR3 runs from the conserved cysteine through the conserved F or W. Fields, in order: V gene, J gene, CDR3 protein.

V: TRBV7-3
J: TRBJ2-7
CDR3: CASSATGSGEQYF

V: TRBV2
J: TRBJ1-1
CDR3: CASSGAGSGITEAFF

V: TRBV30
J: TRBJ2-2
CDR3: CAWSVVRELFF

V: TRBV12-3/TRBV12-4
J: TRBJ1-1
CDR3: CASQRGRDFEAFF

V: TRBV5-1
J: TRBJ1-1
CDR3: CASSLNTGNTEAFF

V: TRBV5-1
J: TRBJ1-4
CDR3: CASSLRGTANEKLFF

V: TRBV27
J: TRBJ1-5
CDR3: CASSQKTGWYGQPQHF

V: TRBV7-3
J: TRBJ2-2
CDR3: CASSSTTSRTGELFF

V: TRBV5-6
J: TRBJ2-1
CDR3: CASSLAPSVDEQFF

V: TRBV19
J: TRBJ2-4
CDR3: CASTLDRGGKNIQYF

V: TRBV30
J: TRBJ1-1
CDR3: CAWSITGTEAFF

V: TRBV7-8
J: TRBJ1-5
CDR3: CASSLGLRPAGVNQPQHF

V: TRBV6-2/TRBV6-3
J: TRBJ1-5
CDR3: CASSYPLGQGLYSNQPQHF

V: TRBV7-8
J: TRBJ2-5
CDR3: CASSLGGQGRKTQYF

V: TRBV6-5
J: TRBJ2-7
CDR3: CASRAAGGGSDEQYF

V: TRBV30
J: TRBJ1-5
CDR3: CAWSRQADQPQHF

V: TRBV27
J: TRBJ2-1
CDR3: CASSGDRGLYEQFF

V: TRBV29-1
J: TRBJ1-1
CDR3: CSVLAGDAEAFF

V: TRBV7-6
J: TRBJ1-2
CDR3: CASSPGGTGGANYGYTF

V: TRBV6-4
J: TRBJ2-2
CDR3: CASRGLAGALHGPGELFF

V: TRBV6-5
J: TRBJ2-2
CDR3: CASYRALNTGELFF

V: TRBV7-9
J: TRBJ1-2
CDR3: CASSFDRDGYTF

V: TRBV3-1/TRBV3-2
J: TRBJ2-7
CDR3: CASSQGDRLPYEQYF

V: TRBV7-3
J: TRBJ2-7
CDR3: CASSLYGRGYEQYF